This T cell receptor beta chain appears in the sequencing data of a study of blood T cell repertoires in COVID-19. The overall study: Sites across the United States, Italy and Spain contributed samples from acute and convalescent COVID-19. In each case, the material was cDNA or gDNA derived from T cells, B-cell-depleted T cells, or PBMCs.

In the authors' methods: Amplified reference gene primers provided the basis for estimating nucleated cell counts. Profiled with immunoSEQ multiplex PCR; TCRdb holds only in-frame clones, not every one. D and trimming were read from the DNA, whereas the V and J calls and clone size are those reported in that table. The sample includes around 260,000 clones, around 81% seen only once; the top ten take less than 20%. V was cut by 3 bases and J by 1 base, with 15 bases left in between. Germline V gene data show CDR1 as MDHEN and CDR2 as SYDVKM. The CDR3 totals 16 residues. The chain recombines TRBV28 with TRBJ1-1; D may be TRBD1 (5 bases). The source is a person aged 65-85 years with COVID-19, enrolled during active disease. The sample consisted of peripheral blood. DNA of the CDR3: TGTGCCAGCAGTTTTGGGGCCTTTATGGGGAACACTGAAGCTTTCTTT. Its translation: CASSFGAFMGNTEAFF.